The text below deals with one T cell receptor (beta chain). Its target is unknown. The same CDR3 arises from other DNA sequences in this sample as well. The V gene end was trimmed by 2 bases and the J gene end by 2 bases; junction bases not matched to a gene: 5. Germline loops: CDR1 MNHEY, CDR2 SVGAGI. This CDR3 spans 16 amino acids. The data derive from a study of shared clonotypes between healthy human individuals. General study findings and limits: Clonotypes not shared had lower generation probabilities than those common to all four donors. What naive subsets generally showed was a larger estimated richness than memory subsets showed.

Positively selected for CCR7, the CD45RO-negative cells used as naive CD8 cells excluded terminally differentiated effector memory CD45RA+ cells. Original methodology: For the immunoSEQ data, sequences were junction-only without quality scores, so filtering differed. Assay used: immunoSEQ multiplex PCR; TCRdb lists only in-frame clones, some missing. D and trimming were read from the DNA, whereas the V and J calls and clone size are those reported in that table. The sample lists over 750,000 clones; about 96% were seen once. The TCR originated in a young man in good health. The sequencing input was naive CD8+ T cells sorted from blood. The chain has TRBV6-5 and TRBJ2-2, with 7 bases fitting TRBD2. The CDR3 sequence: CASSYGSSGNTGELFF. CDR3 coding DNA: TGTGCCAGCAGTTACGGTTCTAGCGGAAACACCGGGGAGCTGTTTTTT.